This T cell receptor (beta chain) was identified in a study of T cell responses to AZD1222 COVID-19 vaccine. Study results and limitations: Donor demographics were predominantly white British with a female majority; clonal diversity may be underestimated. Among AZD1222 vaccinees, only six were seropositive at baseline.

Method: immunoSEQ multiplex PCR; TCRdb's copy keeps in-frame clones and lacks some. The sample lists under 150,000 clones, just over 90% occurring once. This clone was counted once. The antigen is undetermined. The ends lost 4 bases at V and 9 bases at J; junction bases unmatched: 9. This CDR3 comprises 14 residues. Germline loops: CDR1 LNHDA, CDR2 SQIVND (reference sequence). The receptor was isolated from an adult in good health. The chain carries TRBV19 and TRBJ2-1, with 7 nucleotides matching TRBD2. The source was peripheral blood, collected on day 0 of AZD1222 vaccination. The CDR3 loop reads CASSRDYRSGEQFF. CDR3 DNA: TGTGCCAGTAGTAGGGACTACAGATCGGGTGAGCAGTTCTTC. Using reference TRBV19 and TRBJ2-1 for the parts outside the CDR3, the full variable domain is DGGITQSPKYLFRKEGQNVTLSCEQNLNHDAMYWYRQDPGQGLRLIYYSQIVNDFQKGDIAEGYSVSREKKESFPLTVTSAQKNPTAFYLCASSRDYRSGEQFFGPGTRLTVL.